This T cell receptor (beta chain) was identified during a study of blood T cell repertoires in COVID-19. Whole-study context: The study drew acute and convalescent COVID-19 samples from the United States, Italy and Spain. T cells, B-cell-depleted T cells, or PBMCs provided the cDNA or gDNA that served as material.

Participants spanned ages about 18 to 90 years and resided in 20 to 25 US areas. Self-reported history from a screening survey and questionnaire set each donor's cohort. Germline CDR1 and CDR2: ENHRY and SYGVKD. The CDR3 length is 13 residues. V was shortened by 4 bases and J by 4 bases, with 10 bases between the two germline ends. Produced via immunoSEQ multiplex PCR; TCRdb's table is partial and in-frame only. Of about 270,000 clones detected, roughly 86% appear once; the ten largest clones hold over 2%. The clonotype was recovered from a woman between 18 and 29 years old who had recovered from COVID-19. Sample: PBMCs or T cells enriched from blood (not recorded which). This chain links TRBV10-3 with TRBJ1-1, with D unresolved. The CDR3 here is CAISAAIGTEAFF. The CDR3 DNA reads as TGTGCCATCAGTGCTGCGATCGGCACTGAAGCTTTCTTT.